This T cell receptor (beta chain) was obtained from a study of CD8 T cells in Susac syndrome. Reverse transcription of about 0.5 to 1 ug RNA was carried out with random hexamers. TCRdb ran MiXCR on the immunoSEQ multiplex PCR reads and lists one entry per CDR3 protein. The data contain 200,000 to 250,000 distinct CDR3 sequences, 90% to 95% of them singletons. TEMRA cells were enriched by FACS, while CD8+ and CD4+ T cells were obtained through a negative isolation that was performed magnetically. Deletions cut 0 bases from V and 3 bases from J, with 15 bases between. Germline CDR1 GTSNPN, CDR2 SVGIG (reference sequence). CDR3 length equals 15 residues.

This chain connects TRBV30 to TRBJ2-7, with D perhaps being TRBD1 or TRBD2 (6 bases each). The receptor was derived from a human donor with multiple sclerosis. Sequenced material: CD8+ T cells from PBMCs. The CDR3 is CAWSVLAGEDYEQYF. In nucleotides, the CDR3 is TGTGCCTGGAGTGTACTGGCAGGGGAGGACTACGAGCAGTACTTC.